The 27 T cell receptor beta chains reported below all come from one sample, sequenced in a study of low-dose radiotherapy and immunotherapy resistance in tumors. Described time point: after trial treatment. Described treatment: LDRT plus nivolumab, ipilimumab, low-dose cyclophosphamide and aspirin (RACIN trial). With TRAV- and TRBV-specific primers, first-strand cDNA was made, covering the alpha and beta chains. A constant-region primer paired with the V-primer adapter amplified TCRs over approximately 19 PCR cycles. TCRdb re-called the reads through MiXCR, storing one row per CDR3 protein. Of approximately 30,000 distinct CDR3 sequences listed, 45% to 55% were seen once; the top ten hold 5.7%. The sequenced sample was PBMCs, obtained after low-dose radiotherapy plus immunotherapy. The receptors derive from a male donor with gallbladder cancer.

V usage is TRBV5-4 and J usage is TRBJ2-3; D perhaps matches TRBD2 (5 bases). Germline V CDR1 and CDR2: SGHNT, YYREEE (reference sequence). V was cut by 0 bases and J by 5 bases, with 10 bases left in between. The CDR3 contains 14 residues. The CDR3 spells CASSLGVAGDTQYF. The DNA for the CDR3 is TGTGCCAGCAGCTTGGGGGTCGCGGGAGATACGCAGTATTTT.

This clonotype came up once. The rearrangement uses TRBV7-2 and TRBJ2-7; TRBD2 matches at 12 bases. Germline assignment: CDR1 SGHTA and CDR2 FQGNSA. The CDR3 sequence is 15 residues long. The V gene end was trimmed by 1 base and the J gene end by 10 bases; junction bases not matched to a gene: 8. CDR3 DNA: TGTGCCAGCAGCTTAGGCGGGACTAGCGGGTCCCACCAGTACTTC. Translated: CASSLGGTSGSHQYF.

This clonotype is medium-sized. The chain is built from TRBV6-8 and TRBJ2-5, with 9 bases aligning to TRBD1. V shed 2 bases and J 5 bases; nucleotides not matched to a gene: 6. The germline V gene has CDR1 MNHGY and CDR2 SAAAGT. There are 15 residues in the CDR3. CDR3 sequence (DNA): TGTGCCAGCAGTTACGAACAGGGGGCTCGGGAGACCCAGTACTTC. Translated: CASSYEQGARETQYF.

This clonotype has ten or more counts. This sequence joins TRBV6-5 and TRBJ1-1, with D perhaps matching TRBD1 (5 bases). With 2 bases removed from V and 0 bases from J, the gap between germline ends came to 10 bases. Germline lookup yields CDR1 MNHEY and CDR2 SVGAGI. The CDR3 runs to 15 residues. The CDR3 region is CASSYDRAMNTEAFF. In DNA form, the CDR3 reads TGTGCCAGCAGTTACGACAGAGCCATGAACACTGAAGCTTTCTTT.

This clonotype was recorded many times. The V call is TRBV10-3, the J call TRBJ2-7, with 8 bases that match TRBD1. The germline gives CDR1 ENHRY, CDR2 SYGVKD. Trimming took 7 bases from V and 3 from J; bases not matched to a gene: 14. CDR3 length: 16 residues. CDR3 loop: CAITRGSGTGGYEQYF. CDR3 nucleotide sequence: TGTGCCATCACTAGGGGCTCGGGGACAGGAGGCTACGAGCAGTACTTC.

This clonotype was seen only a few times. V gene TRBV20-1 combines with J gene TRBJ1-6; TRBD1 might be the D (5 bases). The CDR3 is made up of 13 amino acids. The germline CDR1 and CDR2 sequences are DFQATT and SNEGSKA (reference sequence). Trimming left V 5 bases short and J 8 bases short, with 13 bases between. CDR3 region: CSALGGKHSPLHF. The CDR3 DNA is TGCAGTGCTTTGGGGGGAAAGCATTCACCCCTCCACTTT.

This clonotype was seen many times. In DNA form, the CDR3 reads TGTGCCAGCAGTCCCGGGACAGGGGGATTAGAGACCCAGTACTTC. Its translation: CASSPGTGGLETQYF. The V call is TRBV12-3 or TRBV12-4, the J call TRBJ2-5, with TRBD1 matching over 11 bases. This CDR3 region has 15 residues. V shed 5 bases, J shed 4 bases, and the junction held 6 bases outside the gene matches.

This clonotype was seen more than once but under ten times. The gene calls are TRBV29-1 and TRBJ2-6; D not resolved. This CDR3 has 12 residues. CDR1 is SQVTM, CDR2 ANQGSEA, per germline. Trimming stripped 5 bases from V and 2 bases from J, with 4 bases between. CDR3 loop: CSVSPGANVLTF. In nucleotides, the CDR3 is TGCAGCGTTTCTCCTGGGGCCAACGTCCTGACTTTC.

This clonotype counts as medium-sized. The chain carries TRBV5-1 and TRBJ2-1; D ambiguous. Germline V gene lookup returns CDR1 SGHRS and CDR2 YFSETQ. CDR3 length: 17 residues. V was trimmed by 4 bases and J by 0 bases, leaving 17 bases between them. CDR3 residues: CASSLMTLQSSYNEQFF. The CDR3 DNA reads TGCGCCAGCAGCCTAATGACACTACAAAGCTCCTACAATGAGCAGTTCTTC.

DNA for the CDR3: TGCGCCAGTTCACTCCGCCCACGGGAAAGATACTACGAGCAGTACTTC. Residues: CASSLRPRERYYEQYF. V is TRBV5-1 and J is TRBJ2-7; D may be TRBD2 (5 bases). Germline V gives CDR1 SGHRS, CDR2 YFSETQ. V shed 8 bases and J shed 3 bases, with 24 bases lying between them. This CDR3 has 16 residues. Full variable domain (outside the CDR3, taken from reference TRBV5-1 and TRBJ2-7): KAGVTQTPRYLIKTRGQQVTLSCSPISGHRSVSWYQQTPGQGLQFLFEYFSETQRNKGNFPGRFSGRQFSNSRSEMNVSTLELGDSALYLCASSLRPRERYYEQYFGPGTRLTVT.

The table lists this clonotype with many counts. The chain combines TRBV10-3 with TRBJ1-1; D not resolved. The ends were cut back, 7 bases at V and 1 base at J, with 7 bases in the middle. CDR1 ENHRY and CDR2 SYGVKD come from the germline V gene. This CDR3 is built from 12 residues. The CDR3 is CAIKGQNTEAFF. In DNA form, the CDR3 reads TGTGCCATCAAAGGCCAGAACACTGAAGCTTTCTTT.

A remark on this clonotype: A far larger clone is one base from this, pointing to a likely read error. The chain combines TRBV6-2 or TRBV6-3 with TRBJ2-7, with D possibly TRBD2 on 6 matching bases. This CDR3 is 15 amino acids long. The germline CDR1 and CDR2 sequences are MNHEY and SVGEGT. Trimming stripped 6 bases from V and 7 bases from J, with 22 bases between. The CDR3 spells CASSVLGGSYNEQYF. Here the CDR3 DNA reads TGTGCCAGCAGCGTGTTGGGGGGTAGCTACAATGAGCAGTACTTC.

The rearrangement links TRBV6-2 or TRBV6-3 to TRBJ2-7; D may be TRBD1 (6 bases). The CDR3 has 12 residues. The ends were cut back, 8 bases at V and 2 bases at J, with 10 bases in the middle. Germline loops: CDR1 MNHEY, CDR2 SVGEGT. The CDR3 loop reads CASRKGAYEQYF. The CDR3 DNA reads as TGTGCCAGCCGGAAGGGGGCCTACGAGCAGTACTTC.

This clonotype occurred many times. In nucleotides, the CDR3 is TGCGCCAGCAGCCAGACACAGGGGGTGATTTACGGTAGCAATCAGCCCCAGCATTTT. It yields the protein CASSQTQGVIYGSNQPQHF. This chain links TRBV4-1 with TRBJ1-5; 8 nucleotides align to TRBD1. The CDR3 has 19 residues. The germline CDR1 and CDR2 sequences are MGHRA and YSYEKL. Trimming took 3 bases from V and 0 from J; bases not matched to a gene: 13.

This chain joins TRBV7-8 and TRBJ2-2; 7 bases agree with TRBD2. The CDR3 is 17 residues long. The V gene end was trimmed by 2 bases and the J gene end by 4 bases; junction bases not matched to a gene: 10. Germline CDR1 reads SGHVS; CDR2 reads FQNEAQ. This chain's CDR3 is CASSLRPGGRFTGELFF. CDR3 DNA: TGTGCCAGCAGCTTACGCCCGGGAGGAAGGTTCACCGGGGAGCTGTTTTTT. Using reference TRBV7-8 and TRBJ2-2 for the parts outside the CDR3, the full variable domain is GAGVSQSPRYKVAKRGQDVALRCDPISGHVSLFWYQQALGQGPEFLTYFQNEAQLDKSGLPSDRFFAERPEGSVSTLKIQRTQQEDSAVYLCASSLRPGGRFTGELFFGEGSRLTVL.

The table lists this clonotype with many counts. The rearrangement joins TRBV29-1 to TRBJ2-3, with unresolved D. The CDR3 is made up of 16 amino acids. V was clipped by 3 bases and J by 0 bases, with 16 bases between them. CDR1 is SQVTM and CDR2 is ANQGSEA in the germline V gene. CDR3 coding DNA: TGCAGCGTTGATATCTGGGTTATCTCTAGCACAGATACGCAGTATTTT. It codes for CSVDIWVISSTDTQYF.

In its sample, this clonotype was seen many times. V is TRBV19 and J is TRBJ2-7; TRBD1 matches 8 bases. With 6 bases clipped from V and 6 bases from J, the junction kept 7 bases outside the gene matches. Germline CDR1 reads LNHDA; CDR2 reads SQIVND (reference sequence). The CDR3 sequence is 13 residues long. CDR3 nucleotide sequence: TGTGCCAGTAGCCCGACAGGGGTTGGCGAGCAGTACTTC. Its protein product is CASSPTGVGEQYF.

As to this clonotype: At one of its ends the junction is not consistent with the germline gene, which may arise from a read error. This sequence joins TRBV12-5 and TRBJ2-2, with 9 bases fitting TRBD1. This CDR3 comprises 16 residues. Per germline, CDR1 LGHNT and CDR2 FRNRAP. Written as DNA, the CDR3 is TGTGCTAGTGCCCTCTGGACAGGGGCGAAAACCGGGGAGCTGTTTTTT. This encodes CASALWTGAKTGELFF.

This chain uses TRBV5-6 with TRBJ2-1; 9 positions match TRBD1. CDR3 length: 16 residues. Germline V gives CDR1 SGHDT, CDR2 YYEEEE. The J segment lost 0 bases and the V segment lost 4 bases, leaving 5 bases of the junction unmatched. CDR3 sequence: CASSDGQGSSYNEQFF. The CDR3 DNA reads TGTGCCAGCAGCGACGGACAGGGGAGCTCCTACAATGAGCAGTTCTTC. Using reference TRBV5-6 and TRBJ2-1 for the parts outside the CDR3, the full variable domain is DAGVTQSPTHLIKTRGQQVTLRCSPKSGHDTVSWYQQALGQGPQFIFQYYEEEERQRGNFPDRFSGHQFPNYSSELNVNALLLGDSALYLCASSDGQGSSYNEQFFGPGTRLTVL.

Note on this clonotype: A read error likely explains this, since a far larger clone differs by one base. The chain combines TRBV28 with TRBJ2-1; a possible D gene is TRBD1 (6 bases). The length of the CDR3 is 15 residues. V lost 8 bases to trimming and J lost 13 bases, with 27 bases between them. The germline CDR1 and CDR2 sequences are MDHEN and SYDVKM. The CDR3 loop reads CASSKGAGEGETQFF. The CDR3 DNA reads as TGTGCCAGCTCGAAAGGAGCAGGGGAAGGGGAGACCCAGTTCTTC. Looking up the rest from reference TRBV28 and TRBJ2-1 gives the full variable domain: DVKVTQSSRYLVKRTGEKVFLECVQDMDHENMFWYRQDPGLGLRLIYFSYDVKMKEKGDIPEGYSVSREKKERFSLILESASTNQTSMYLCASSKGAGEGETQFFGPGTRLTVL.

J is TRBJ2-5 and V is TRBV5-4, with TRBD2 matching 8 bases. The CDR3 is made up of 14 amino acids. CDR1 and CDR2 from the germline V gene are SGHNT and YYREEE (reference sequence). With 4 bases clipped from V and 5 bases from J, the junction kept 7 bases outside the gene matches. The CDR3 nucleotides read TGTGCCAGCAGCGCCCCGGGAGGGGTGGAGACCCAGTACTTC. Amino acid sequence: CASSAPGGVETQYF.

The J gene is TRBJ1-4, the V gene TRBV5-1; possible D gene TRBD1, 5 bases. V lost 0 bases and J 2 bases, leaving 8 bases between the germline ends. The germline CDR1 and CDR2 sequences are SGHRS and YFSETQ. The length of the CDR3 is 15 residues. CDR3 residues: CASSLEGTTNEKLFF. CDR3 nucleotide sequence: TGCGCCAGCAGCTTGGAGGGGACTACTAATGAAAAACTGTTTTTT.

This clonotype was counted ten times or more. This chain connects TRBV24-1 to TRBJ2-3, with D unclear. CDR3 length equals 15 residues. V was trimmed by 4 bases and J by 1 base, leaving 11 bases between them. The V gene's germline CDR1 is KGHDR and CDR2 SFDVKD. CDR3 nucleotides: TGTGCCACCAGTGACCCCCCCCGGGGCACAGATACGCAGTATTTT. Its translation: CATSDPPRGTDTQYF.

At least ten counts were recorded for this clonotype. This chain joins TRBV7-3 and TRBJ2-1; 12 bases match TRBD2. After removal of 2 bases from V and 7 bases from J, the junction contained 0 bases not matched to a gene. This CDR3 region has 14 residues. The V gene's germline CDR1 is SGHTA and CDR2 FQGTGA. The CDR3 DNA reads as TGTGCCAGCAGCTTAGGACTAGCGGGAAATGAGCAGTTCTTC. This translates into CASSLGLAGNEQFF.

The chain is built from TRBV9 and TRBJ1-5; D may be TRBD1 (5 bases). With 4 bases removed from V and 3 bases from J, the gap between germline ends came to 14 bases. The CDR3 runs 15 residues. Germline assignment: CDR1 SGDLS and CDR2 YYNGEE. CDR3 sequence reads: CASSPRAGFNQPQHF. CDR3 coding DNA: TGTGCCAGCAGCCCCCGGGCAGGGTTCAATCAGCCCCAGCATTTT.

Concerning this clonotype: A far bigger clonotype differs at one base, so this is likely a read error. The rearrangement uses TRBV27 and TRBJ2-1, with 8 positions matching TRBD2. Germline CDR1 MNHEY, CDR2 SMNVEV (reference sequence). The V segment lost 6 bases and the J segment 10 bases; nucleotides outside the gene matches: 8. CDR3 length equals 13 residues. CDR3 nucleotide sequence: TGTGCCAGCAGCCCCGGGGGGGAGTACGAGCAGTTCTTC. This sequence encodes CASSPGGEYEQFF.

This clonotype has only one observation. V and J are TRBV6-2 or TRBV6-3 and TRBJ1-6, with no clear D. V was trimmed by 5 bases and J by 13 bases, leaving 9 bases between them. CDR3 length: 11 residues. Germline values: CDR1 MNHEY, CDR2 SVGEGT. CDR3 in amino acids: CASSEAIPLHF. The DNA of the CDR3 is TGTGCCAGCAGTGAGGCTATTCCCCTCCACTTT.